The rows below give T cell receptor beta chains drawn from one sample of a study of cytomegalovirus exposure and HLA in healthy donors. TCRdb's copy holds only in-frame clones and misses some; the assay was immunoSEQ multiplex PCR. The sample shows 150,000 to 200,000 clones, around 77% of them seen only once. Material for sequencing was PBMCs. The receptors derive from a woman in her twenties or thirties in good health and CMV-seronegative. The CDR3 runs from the conserved cysteine through the conserved F or W. D genes are given only for firm matches. Size values are once, few and many counts, or a class for expanded clones, and some rows have none.

clone size,D gene,J gene,V gene,CDR3 DNA,CDR3 protein
-,TRBD2,TRBJ2-5,TRBV7-9,TGTGCCGTTGGTAGCGGGATCCCACAAGAGACCCAGTACTTC,CAVGSGIPQETQYF
-,TRBD1,TRBJ1-4,TRBV19,TGTGCCAGTAGTATTTCCTGGACAGGTCTTAATGAAAAACTGTTTTTT,CASSISWTGLNEKLFF
-,-,TRBJ2-4,TRBV5-3,TGTGCCAGAAGCTTGTTTTGTAGGAGTGGCCCCCAAAACATTCAGTACTTC,CARSLFCRSGPQNIQYF
once,TRBD1,TRBJ2-3,TRBV4-1,TGCGCCAGCAGCCCAGCGGGACAGGGAGGGGTTGTCACAGATACGCAGTATTTT,CASSPAGQGGVVTDTQYF
-,TRBD1,TRBJ1-6,TRBV27,TGTGCCAGCAGTATACTACTTGGACAGGGGAATTCACCCCTCCACTTT,CASSILLGQGNSPLHF
-,TRBD2,TRBJ2-1,TRBV9,TGTGCCAGCAGCCCGATTATTCGGGGGGGGTACAATGAGCAGTTCTTC,CASSPIIRGGYNEQFF
-,-,TRBJ2-5,TRBV4-1,TGCGCCAGCAGCCAAGAGTCAGGGGTTATGACCCAGTACTTC,CASSQESGVMTQYF
once,-,TRBJ1-2,TRBV2,TGTGCCACCCCAGGGGAGGGGGGAACTTTGAGCTACACCTTC,CATPGEGGTLSYTF
-,-,TRBJ2-2,TRBV7-9,TGTGCCAGCAGGAAAAGCGAGGCGCTGAACACCGGGGAGCTGTTTTTT,CASRKSEALNTGELFF
few,-,TRBJ1-1,TRBV27,TGTGCCAGCAGTTTACTACAGGGCGGGAACACTGAAGCTTTCTTT,CASSLLQGGNTEAFF
-,-,TRBJ2-1,TRBV14,TGTGCCAGCAGCCCAGGGTATTCCTACAATGAGCAGTTCTTC,CASSPGYSYNEQFF
-,-,TRBJ1-2,TRBV29-1,TGCAGCACTACCAGGGGTAACTATGGCTACCCCTTC,CSTTRGNYGYPF
-,-,TRBJ2-1,TRBV29-1,TGCAGCGTTGGAACACCTTATAAGTACAATGAGCAGTTCTTC,CSVGTPYKYNEQFF
few,TRBD1,TRBJ1-4,TRBV4-2,TGTGCCAGCAGCCAACAAACAGGGGCTATTAATGAAAAACTGTTTTTT,CASSQQTGAINEKLFF
-,TRBD1,TRBJ1-6,TRBV19,TGTGCCAGTAGACCGCAGACAGGGGGCTCTTCACCCCTCCACTTT,CASRPQTGGSSPLHF
-,-,TRBJ1-3,TRBV6-5,TGTGCCAGCAGTAGGCGGCCAGGGCGGGGGAACACCATATATTTT,CASSRRPGRGNTIYF
-,TRBD2,TRBJ2-5,TRBV15,TGTGCCACCAGCGCAAGACTAAGCGGGGGGGCAGAGACCCAGTACTTC,CATSARLSGGAETQYF
-,-,TRBJ1-1,TRBV9,TGTGCCAGCAGCGCCCTAAGGAACACTGAAGCTTTCTTT,CASSALRNTEAFF
-,TRBD2,TRBJ2-5,TRBV7-2,TGTGCCAGCAGCTCCCCTGGACTAGCGCAAGAGACCCAGTACTTC,CASSSPGLAQETQYF
once,TRBD1,TRBJ2-7,TRBV27,TGTGCCAGCAGTTCCACGGAGGGACAGGGGACTTACGAGCAGTACTTC,CASSSTEGQGTYEQYF
once,-,TRBJ2-7,TRBV4-2,TGTGCCAGCAGCCAAGGACGAGAGGGATGGGCCTACGAGCAGTACTTC,CASSQGREGWAYEQYF
-,TRBD2,TRBJ2-5,TRBV6-5,TGTGCCAGCAGTTACTCGACTAGCGGGAAAGAGACCCAGTACTTC,CASSYSTSGKETQYF
-,TRBD1,TRBJ1-2,TRBV19,TGTGCCAGTATTGGACAGGGGGGATATGGCTACACCTTC,CASIGQGGYGYTF
-,TRBD1,TRBJ2-3,TRBV5-1,TGCGCCAGCACCCCGATAGAACAGGGGTTCACAGATACGCAGTATTTT,CASTPIEQGFTDTQYF
few,-,TRBJ2-5,TRBV28,TGTGCCAGCAGTTTAATCGGCAGGGGAAGGGAGACCCAGTACTTC,CASSLIGRGRETQYF
once,TRBD1,TRBJ2-7,TRBV7-8,TGTGCCAGCAGCCCGACAGGGCGAGCAAGCTCCTACGAGCAGTACTTC,CASSPTGRASSYEQYF
-,-,TRBJ2-7,TRBV7-8,TGTGCCAGCAGCTCCTTCGACATGACCTACGAGCAGTACTTC,CASSSFDMTYEQYF
-,-,TRBJ1-3,TRBV7-7,TGTGCCAGCAGCTTTTACAAGTTCTCTGGAAACACCATATATTTT,CASSFYKFSGNTIYF
-,TRBD1,TRBJ2-7,TRBV5-4,TGTGCCAGCAGCTCCAGGACAGGATCCTACGAGCAGTACTTC,CASSSRTGSYEQYF
-,TRBD1,TRBJ2-1,TRBV6-1,TGTGCCAGCAGTGAGGGGACAGGGGGCTACAATGAGCAGTTCTTC,CASSEGTGGYNEQFF
-,TRBD1,TRBJ1-2,TRBV2,TGTGCCAACCGGACAGGGAAGGGCTACACCTTC,CANRTGKGYTF
-,-,TRBJ1-2,TRBV4-1,TGCGCCAGCAGCCAGGGCAGCTCACTGAACTATGGCTACACCTTC,CASSQGSSLNYGYTF
-,-,TRBJ2-7,TRBV7-5,TGTGTCAGAAGCTTAATAAAAGCGGGAGGGCCTGGGGGCGAGCAGTACTTC,CVRSLIKAGGPGGEQYF
once,-,TRBJ2-1,TRBV7-6,TGTGCCAGCAGCTTAGACGGTACCTCCTACAATGAGCAGTTCTTC,CASSLDGTSYNEQFF
-,TRBD2,TRBJ2-3,TRBV28,TGTGCCAGCAGTTTTCCCCGGGGAGTAGCGGGAGACACAGATACGCAGTATTTT,CASSFPRGVAGDTDTQYF
-,TRBD1,TRBJ1-2,TRBV11-2,TGTGCCAGCAGCTCCCCCCAACCGGGACAGCACTATGGCTACACCTTC,CASSSPQPGQHYGYTF
few,-,TRBJ1-1,TRBV18,TGTGCCAGCTCACCTGAGCTCATGAACACTGAAGCTTTCTTT,CASSPELMNTEAFF
few,TRBD1,TRBJ2-1,TRBV27,TGTGCCAGCAGTGTTAGACAGGGTCGGGGACGCAATGAGCAGTTCTTC,CASSVRQGRGRNEQFF
-,TRBD1,TRBJ1-3,TRBV30,TGTGCCTGGAGTCGGACAGGTACATACTCTGGAAACACCATATATTTT,CAWSRTGTYSGNTIYF
-,-,TRBJ1-2,TRBV2,TGTGCCAGCAGCATTAGGACAGTCTATGGCTACACCTTC,CASSIRTVYGYTF
-,TRBD1,TRBJ1-2,TRBV7-8,TGTGCCAGCAGCTTAAACAGGGGGTCGGTAGATGGCTACACCTTC,CASSLNRGSVDGYTF
-,-,TRBJ2-1,TRBV10-1,TGCGCCAGCAGCAACAGGGAGTCCTACAATGAGCAGTTCTTC,CASSNRESYNEQFF
few,TRBD1,TRBJ1-2,TRBV13,TGTGCCAGCAGGATGACAGGGGGCGGCTATGGCTACACCTTC,CASRMTGGGYGYTF
few,TRBD1,TRBJ2-7,TRBV10-3,TGTGCCATTAGGACAGGGGAACTCTACGAGCAGTACTTC,CAIRTGELYEQYF
-,TRBD1,TRBJ2-7,TRBV9,TGTGCCAGCAGCGTAGGGACAGGATATAGCGAGCAGTACTTC,CASSVGTGYSEQYF
once,-,TRBJ2-7,TRBV19,TGTGCCAGTAGTATCGCGGACTACTCCTACGAGCAGTACTTC,CASSIADYSYEQYF
few,-,TRBJ1-1,TRBV2,TGTGCCAGCAGTGAAGTGATGGGGGGGAGCGACACTGAAGCTTTCTTT,CASSEVMGGSDTEAFF
-,-,TRBJ2-7,TRBV28,TGTGCCAGCAGCCCGAGGGGGATTGGGAACGAGCAGTACTTC,CASSPRGIGNEQYF
-,TRBD1,TRBJ1-4,TRBV5-1,TGCGCCAGCAGCTCAGGGGGCGACCCTAATGAAAAACTGTTTTTT,CASSSGGDPNEKLFF
-,TRBD2,TRBJ2-5,TRBV6-1,TGTGCCAGCAGTGAGGCCTTAGCGGGGGGGGGAGAGACCCAGTACTTC,CASSEALAGGGETQYF
-,-,TRBJ1-1,TRBV29-1,TGCAGCGTTGCGGCAGGGGTGCGCACTGAAGCTTTCTTT,CSVAAGVRTEAFF
once,-,TRBJ1-2,TRBV19,TGTGCCAGTAGGACGACAGCTAACTATGGCTACACCTTC,CASRTTANYGYTF
-,-,TRBJ1-3,TRBV5-1,TGCGCCAGCACCCAGGGCCTCTCTGGAAACACCATATATTTT,CASTQGLSGNTIYF